This passage covers 2 T cell receptor beta chains from one sample sequenced in a study of Graves' ophthalmopathy and Graves' hyperthyroidism. RNA transcripts were the template, and TCR beta CDR3 regions were amplified from them. HTBI-primed RT-PCR formed the first round, and a multiplex PCR formed the second. TCRdb fed the multiplex PCR reads into MiXCR, producing one record per CDR3 protein. In the table there are 150,000 to 200,000 distinct CDR3 sequences, around two fifths of which are singletons. Sequencing used peripheral blood. The receptors were sampled from a young man with Graves' ophthalmopathy.

This clonotype was counted many times. The chain combines TRBV20-1 with TRBJ1-5; 12 bases match TRBD1. Trimming took 0 bases from V and 7 from J; bases not matched to a gene: 7. There are 16 residues in the CDR3. Germline CDR1 DFQATT, CDR2 SNEGSKA (reference sequence). In DNA, the CDR3 is TGCAGTGCTAGAGATTCTGGGACAGGGGGCTGGCAGCCCCAGCATTTT. Translated: CSARDSGTGGWQPQHF.

This clonotype was counted ten times or more. This chain joins TRBV30 and TRBJ2-7; D may correspond to TRBD1 or TRBD2 (5 bases each). Germline V gene sequence: CDR1 GTSNPN, CDR2 SVGIG (reference sequence). Trimming left V 0 bases short and J 2 bases short, with 11 bases between. The CDR3 runs 14 residues. The CDR3 is CAWSVLGGTYEQYF. The CDR3 nucleotides are TGTGCCTGGAGTGTACTTGGGGGAACCTACGAGCAGTACTTC.